The 31 T cell receptor beta chains reported below all come from one sample, sequenced in a study of blood T cell repertoires in COVID-19. Sequencing was performed with immunoSEQ multiplex PCR; in TCRdb, only in-frame clones are kept and a portion is missing. The sample includes about 160,000 clones, around 90% seen only once; the top ten take over 3.5%. The sequenced sample was peripheral blood. The receptor set was obtained from a woman aged 60 to 75 with active or convalescent COVID-19.

J is TRBJ1-2 and V is TRBV2; 8 nucleotides match TRBD1. Trimming at V came to 6 bases and at J to 7 bases, leaving 10 bases not matched to a gene. This CDR3 region has 14 residues. Germline V gene sequence: CDR1 SNHLY, CDR2 FYNNEI. The CDR3: CASSRGLGDGGYTF. The CDR3 coding sequence is TGTGCCAGCAGCAGGGGGCTCGGCGATGGTGGCTACACCTTC.

The gene calls are TRBV7-2 and TRBJ2-4, with TRBD1 matching 7 bases. The CDR3 is made up of 16 amino acids. CDR1 and CDR2 (germline): SGHTA, FQGNSA. The V and J ends lost 3 bases and 1 base, in that order; junction bases with no gene match: 6. For the CDR3, the DNA is TGTGCCAGCAGCTTCCAATCGACAGGGGCCAAAAACATTCAGTACTTC. As protein: CASSFQSTGAKNIQYF.

The chain couples TRBV24-1 to TRBJ1-2; D is ambiguous. Trimming stripped 6 bases from V and 6 bases from J, with 4 bases between. From germline, CDR1 is KGHDR and CDR2 SFDVKD. The CDR3 extends over 10 amino acids. CDR3 DNA sequence: TGTGCCACCAGTTATAATGGCTACACCTTC. This sequence encodes CATSYNGYTF.

This clone was picked up one time. CDR3 bases: TGTGCCAGCACCCCAGGGTCGAGTTTCACCCTCCACTTT. Protein sequence: CASTPGSSFTLHF. The gene calls are TRBV6-5 and TRBJ1-6, with D possibly matching TRBD1 (5 bases). Germline V CDR1 and CDR2: MNHEY, SVGAGI. V was clipped by 7 bases and J by 14 bases, with 18 bases between them. The CDR3 totals 13 residues.

The chain is built from TRBV5-4 and TRBJ2-2, with D possibly matching TRBD1 (7 bases). The CDR3 has 17 amino acids. V was pared by 3 bases and J by 6 bases, with 21 bases between. Germline loops: CDR1 SGHNT, CDR2 YYREEE (reference sequence). The CDR3: CASSSTGAGGYAGELFF. The CDR3 DNA reads TGTGCCAGCAGCTCCACGGGGGCAGGGGGTTACGCCGGGGAGCTGTTTTTT.

This clone was seen a single time. The rearrangement joins TRBV7-3 to TRBJ1-1; D not certain. Germline assignment: CDR1 SGHTA and CDR2 FQGTGA. CDR3 length: 11 residues. The ends were cut back, 8 bases at V and 0 bases at J, with 4 bases in the middle. CDR3 sequence: CASLMNTEAFF. The CDR3 coding sequence is TGTGCCAGCCTAATGAACACTGAAGCTTTCTTT.

This chain uses TRBV10-3 with TRBJ2-4, with D perhaps matching TRBD1 (7 bases). The CDR3 totals 11 residues. Trimming removed 8 bases at V and 7 bases at J, with 9 bases between. Germline CDR1 ENHRY, CDR2 SYGVKD. The CDR3 nucleotides read TGTGCCATCTCAGGGGGGAACATTCAGTACTTC. It codes for CAISGGNIQYF.

The chain joins TRBV4-3 to TRBJ1-1, with 9 nucleotides matching TRBD1. CDR1 and CDR2 (germline): LGHNA, YSLEER. V lost 1 base, J lost 4 bases, and 7 bases stayed unmatched. CDR3 length: 16 residues. The CDR3 DNA reads TGCGCCAGCAGCCAAGGCGACAGGGGGTATAGCACTGAAGCTTTCTTT. It codes for CASSQGDRGYSTEAFF.

This clone was seen a few times. CDR3 nucleotide sequence: TGTGCCAGCAGCAACAGGGGGCAAAATTCACCCCTCCACTTT. It translates to CASSNRGQNSPLHF. The chain carries TRBV7-2 and TRBJ1-6, with TRBD1 matching 9 bases. The CDR3 covers 14 residues. The junction had 3 bases not matched to a gene; V was cut back by 5 bases and J by 7 bases. Germline CDR1 SGHTA, CDR2 FQGNSA.

The chain joins TRBV30 to TRBJ1-1; 7 nucleotides align to TRBD1. This CDR3 contains 15 residues. Per the germline V gene, CDR1 is GTSNPN and CDR2 is SVGIG (reference sequence). Trimming removed 2 bases from V and 4 bases from J; junction bases left unmatched: 10. This CDR3 is CAWSTGQVSGTEAFF. The CDR3 bases are TGTGCCTGGAGTACCGGACAGGTGTCGGGCACTGAAGCTTTCTTT.

The chain links TRBV25-1 to TRBJ1-3; no definite D call. CDR1 and CDR2 (germline): MGHDK, SYGVNS. V gave up 8 bases and J gave up 0 bases, with 17 bases separating them. CDR3 length: 16 amino acids. This chain's CDR3 is CASHLAGGSSGNTIYF. DNA of the CDR3: TGTGCCAGCCATCTGGCCGGTGGGAGCTCTGGAAACACCATATATTTT. Together with reference TRBV25-1 and TRBJ1-3, the CDR3 gives the full variable domain: EADIYQTPRYLVIGTGKKITLECSQTMGHDKMYWYQQDPGMELHLIHYSYGVNSTEKGDLSSESTVSRIRTEHFPLTLESARPSHTSQYLCASHLAGGSSGNTIYFGEGSWLTVV.

The V and J genes are TRBV6-5 and TRBJ1-1, with D possibly TRBD1 on 5 matching bases. Germline V CDR1 and CDR2: MNHEY, SVGAGI. This CDR3 has 15 amino acids. V lost 4 bases and J lost 2, with 14 bases in between. The chain's CDR3 is CASSSWGVLNTEAFF. The CDR3 DNA is TGTGCCAGCAGTTCATGGGGGGTATTAAACACTGAAGCTTTCTTT.

Note on this clone: A read error may account for a junction end that differs from germline. V gene TRBV7-7 combines with J gene TRBJ2-5; 10 bases are shared with TRBD1. The CDR3 sequence is 15 residues long. Germline loops: CDR1 SSHAT, CDR2 FNYEAQ (reference sequence). The DNA for the CDR3 is TGTGCTAGCAGCCCGGGGACAGGGGCTGGAGAGACCCAGTACTTC. It translates to CASSPGTGAGETQYF.

This rearrangement joins TRBV2 to TRBJ2-7; 7 bases match TRBD2. The CDR3 runs to 14 residues. Per germline, CDR1 SNHLY and CDR2 FYNNEI. The ends lost 7 bases at V and 2 bases at J; junction bases unmatched: 8. The CDR3 loop reads CASTAIRGAYEQYF. CDR3 DNA: TGTGCCAGCACCGCTATCCGGGGGGCCTACGAGCAGTACTTC.

This clone came up a few times. The CDR3 DNA is TGTGCCAGCAGCCTCAGGGGTACCGGGGAGCTGTTTTTT. It specifies CASSLRGTGELFF. J is TRBJ2-2 and V is TRBV13, with D possibly matching TRBD1 (6 bases). The CDR3 runs to 13 residues. V lost 5 bases and J 5 bases, leaving 9 bases between the germline ends. Germline V gives CDR1 PRHDT, CDR2 FYEKMQ (reference sequence). The full variable domain, completed using reference TRBV13 and TRBJ2-2, is AAGVIQSPRHLIKEKRETATLKCYPIPRHDTVYWYQQGPGQDPQFLISFYEKMQSDKGSIPDRFSAQQFSDYHSELNMSSLELGDSALYFCASSLRGTGELFFGEGSRLTVL.

Notes on this clone: The same CDR3 also results from other DNA sequences found in this sample. This rearrangement joins TRBV19 to TRBJ1-1, with 7 bases aligning to TRBD1. CDR3 length: 14 residues. The germline gives CDR1 LNHDA, CDR2 SQIVND (reference sequence). Trimming removed 6 bases from V and 1 base from J; junction bases left unmatched: 5. The CDR3 bases are TGTGCCAGTAGAGAGACAGGGCCGAACACTGAAGCTTTCTTT. Translated: CASRETGPNTEAFF.

This chain joins TRBV4-3 and TRBJ1-2; the match to TRBD1 covers 9 bases. Unmatched junction bases numbered 10, after V lost 5 bases and J lost 6 bases. Germline-derived CDR1 and CDR2 are LGHNA and YSLEER. This CDR3 contains 15 residues. This chain's CDR3 is CASSSPGQGFHGYTF. The CDR3 nucleotides are TGCGCCAGCAGCTCCCCGGGACAGGGTTTTCATGGCTACACCTTC.

The V and J genes are TRBV7-2 and TRBJ2-2, with a tentative D call TRBD1 (6 bases). CDR3 size: 15 residues. The V gene's germline CDR1 is SGHTA and CDR2 FQGNSA. V gave up 4 bases and J gave up 2 bases, with 11 bases separating them. CDR3 nucleotides: TGTGCCAGCAGCTCCAGGGGCGTAAACACCGGGGAGCTGTTTTTT. Its protein product is CASSSRGVNTGELFF.

The rearrangement uses TRBV25-1 and TRBJ1-5, with D possibly being TRBD1 (5 bases). The CDR3 contains 15 residues. Germline-derived CDR1 and CDR2 are MGHDK and SYGVNS. V was clipped by 1 base and J by 7 bases, with 14 bases between them. CDR3 region: CASSESEGFIQPQHF. The CDR3 DNA reads as TGTGCCAGCAGTGAATCGGAGGGGTTCATACAGCCCCAGCATTTT.

This clone was counted once. The CDR3 DNA follows: TGTGCCAGCAGCTTATCCGGGACAGTCAGTTCACCCCTCCACTTT. It specifies CASSLSGTVSSPLHF. J is TRBJ1-6 and V is TRBV7-2, with TRBD1 matching over 7 bases. Germline V lookup: CDR1 SGHTA, CDR2 FQGNSA. J lost 9 bases, V lost 2 bases, and 7 bases had no gene match. The CDR3 runs 15 residues.

The count of this clone is one. The genes are TRBV3-1 (or the pseudogene TRBV3-2) and TRBJ1-5, with 8 bases matching TRBD1. The V gene end was trimmed by 7 bases and the J gene end by 5 bases; junction bases not matched to a gene: 7. Germline V gene sequence: CDR1 LGHDT, CDR2 YNNKEL (reference sequence). This CDR3 has 14 residues. CDR3 sequence (DNA): TGTGCCAGCACCGCCGGACAGGGTCATCAGCCCCAGCATTTT. It codes for CASTAGQGHQPQHF.

This chain joins TRBV4-1 and TRBJ1-1; tentatively, D is TRBD1 (6 bases). The CDR3 length is 16 residues. CDR1 is MGHRA and CDR2 is YSYEKL in the germline V gene. V lost 1 base and J 3 bases, leaving 15 bases between the germline ends. The CDR3: CASSQVERTGYTEAFF. The CDR3 nucleotides are TGCGCCAGCAGCCAAGTCGAAAGAACAGGGTACACTGAAGCTTTCTTT.

The chain is built from TRBV18 and TRBJ2-1; 7 bases fit TRBD2. Germline assignment: CDR1 KGHSH and CDR2 LQKENI. The CDR3 runs 15 residues. V lost 0 bases to trimming and J lost 7 bases; unmatched junction nucleotides: 6. The CDR3 DNA is TGTGCCAGCTCACCACCGGGGAGGGGTGAGAATGAGCAGTTCTTC. Residues: CASSPPGRGENEQFF.

The chain joins TRBV6-5 to TRBJ2-7; TRBD1 matches 8 bases. Germline loops: CDR1 MNHEY, CDR2 SVGAGI. The CDR3 is 13 amino acids. With V trimmed by 8 bases and J by 3 bases, 6 bases remained unmatched. CDR3 nucleotide sequence: TGTGCCAGCGGACAGGGTGATATCTACGAGCAGTACTTC. Protein product: CASGQGDIYEQYF.

This clone has only a few counts. The chain carries TRBV2 and TRBJ1-1, with unresolved D. CDR1 is SNHLY and CDR2 is FYNNEI in the germline V gene. V gave up 4 bases and J gave up 6 bases, with 12 bases separating them. The CDR3 length is 13 residues. CDR3 protein: CASSGQSSAEAFF. For the CDR3, the DNA is TGTGCCAGCAGTGGTCAGTCTAGCGCTGAAGCTTTCTTT.

The rearrangement uses TRBV11-2 and TRBJ1-4; weak D call: TRBD1 (5 bases). The CDR3 covers 13 residues. The germline V gene has CDR1 SGHAT and CDR2 FQNNGV. Trimming removed 5 bases from V and 13 bases from J, with 17 bases in between. The CDR3 loop reads CASSLGGGTALFF. As DNA, the CDR3 is TGTGCCAGCAGCCTTGGGGGGGGGACCGCACTGTTTTTT.

CDR3 in DNA: TGTGCCAGCAAAGCGGGAGACGGGCATGAAAAACTGTTTTTT. It codes for CASKAGDGHEKLFF. This chain joins TRBV2 and TRBJ1-4; no definite D call. Trimming cost V 7 bases and J 6 bases, with 15 bases left between them. This CDR3 region has 14 residues. The germline V gene encodes CDR1 SNHLY and CDR2 FYNNEI.

The rearrangement uses TRBV19 and TRBJ1-1; no clear D. Germline V gene data show CDR1 as LNHDA and CDR2 as SQIVND (reference sequence). The CDR3 consists of 13 residues. Trimming removed 5 bases at V and 1 base at J, with 8 bases between. The CDR3 DNA is TGTGCCAGTAGTCTAATTGAGAACACTGAAGCTTTCTTT. Its translation: CASSLIENTEAFF.

The chain uses TRBV19 and TRBJ1-5, with a tentative D call TRBD1 (5 bases). Germline loops: CDR1 LNHDA, CDR2 SQIVND (reference sequence). V lost 7 bases and J lost 0, with 10 bases in between. This CDR3 contains 14 residues. CDR3 amino acids: CASTVGHSNQPQHF. Here the CDR3 DNA reads TGTGCCAGTACCGTAGGACATAGCAATCAGCCCCAGCATTTT.

This chain joins TRBV25-1 and TRBJ2-3, with TRBD2 matching 7 bases. The CDR3 is made up of 12 amino acids. V shed 6 bases and J 3 bases; nucleotides not matched to a gene: 0. Germline CDR1 and CDR2: MGHDK and SYGVNS. As DNA, the CDR3 is TGTGCCAGCAGGGGAGGGACAGATACGCAGTATTTT. This encodes CASRGGTDTQYF.

V gene TRBV11-2 combines with J gene TRBJ2-3; the match to TRBD2 covers 12 bases. The ends lost 4 bases at V and 4 bases at J; junction bases unmatched: 6. The germline V gene encodes CDR1 SGHAT and CDR2 FQNNGV. The CDR3 is 16 amino acids. Here the CDR3 reads CASSSLAGGPADTQYF. Here the CDR3 DNA reads TGTGCCAGCAGCTCCCTAGCGGGGGGGCCCGCAGATACGCAGTATTTT.